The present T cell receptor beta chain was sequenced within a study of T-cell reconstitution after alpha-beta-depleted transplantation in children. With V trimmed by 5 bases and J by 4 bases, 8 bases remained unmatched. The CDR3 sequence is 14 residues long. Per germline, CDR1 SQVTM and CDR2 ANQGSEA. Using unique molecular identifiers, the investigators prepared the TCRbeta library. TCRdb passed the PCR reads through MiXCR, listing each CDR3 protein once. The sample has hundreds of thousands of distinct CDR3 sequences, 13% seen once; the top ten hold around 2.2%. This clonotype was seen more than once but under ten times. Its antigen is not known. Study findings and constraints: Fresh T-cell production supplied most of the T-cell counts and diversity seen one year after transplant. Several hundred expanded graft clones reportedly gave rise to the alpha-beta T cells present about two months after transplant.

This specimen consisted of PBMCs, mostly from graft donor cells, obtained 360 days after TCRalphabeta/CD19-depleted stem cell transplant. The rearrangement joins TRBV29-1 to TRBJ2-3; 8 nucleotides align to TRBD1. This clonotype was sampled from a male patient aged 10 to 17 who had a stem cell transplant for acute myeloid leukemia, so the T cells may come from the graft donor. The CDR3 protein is CSVSGGLGADTQYF. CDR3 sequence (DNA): TGCAGCGTTTCAGGGGGCTTGGGCGCAGATACGCAGTATTTT.